This TCR beta chain came from a study of blood T cell repertoires in COVID-19 (dated by TCRdb to the early 2020s). A note on the overall study: Samples from collaborators originated in the United States, Italy and Spain and spanned both the acute and convalescent phases of COVID-19. The repertoires were released in a freely available public database intended as a resource for research on the immune response to SARS-CoV-2. Subjects who had been exposed to COVID-19, were actively infected with it, or had recovered from it provided the deeply sampled blood TCRbeta repertoires that made up the dataset. The material from the prospective study consisted of cDNA or gDNA derived from T cells, B-cell-depleted T cells, or PBMCs. The sample metadata nearly always contained a de-identified subject ID, COVID-19 status, age in years and sex. Where HLA class I and class II types were available, the types were taken from metadata supplied by the sample provider, not from assay-based typing. The samples were drawn from the first 160 participants of the ongoing ImmuneRACE study and from some 1,300 subjects provided by 6 global collaborators.

In regard to this clone: Which antigen it targets is not known. One base away there is no much larger clone; base qualities are not given.

Beyond this particular receptor, the publication reports: The amount of clinical and demographic metadata varied by source and participant and was provided uncurated.

Whole blood was collected in K2EDTA tubes by collaborating institutions according to the institutions' own protocols. For TCRbeta analysis, collaborators shipped samples as frozen whole blood, isolated PBMCs, or DNA extracted from either of those sample types. The immunoSEQ Assay, a bias-controlled multiplex PCR, was used to amplify TCRbeta CDR3 regions from genomic DNA. For the original study's pipeline: The number of nucleated cells in each sample was estimated by amplification of reference gene primers within the assay. To quantify the absolute abundance of each unique TCRbeta CDR3 rearrangement, sequence reads were collapsed and filtered. For each sample, productive Simpson clonality was calculated by taking the square root of Simpson's diversity index across productive rearrangements. The source is immuneACCESS, and TCRdb retained only in-frame sequences with V and J called. Part of the clones is not carried over; for the studies checked, unresolved V genes explain less than half of this, and the remainder is unexplained. V and J calls and clone size are given by that table; D and trimming were obtained from the DNA. This sample has over 85,000 clones in its table, and approximately 82% of those were observed once. 20% to 25% of the sample belongs to the ten largest clones.

This TCR came from a man between 60 and 70 years old with acute or convalescent COVID-19. Sequencing was carried out using peripheral blood.

The DNA reads as follows: TGTGCCAGCATTCGGGGCTCTGGAAACACCATATATTTT. Its amino acids are CASIRGSGNTIYF. The sequence joins TRBV28 to TRBJ1-3; the D segment cannot be called with confidence. Looking up the germline V gene yields CDR1 MDHEN and CDR2 SYDVKM. The CDR3, from cysteine to phenylalanine, totals 13 residues. Only the CDR3 part of the read is kept: 39 bases, read in frame from the first base. V is reduced by 7 bases and J by 0 bases, leaving a spacing of 7 bases between them.